The TCR beta chain described here comes from a study of cytomegalovirus exposure and HLA in healthy donors. Both 60 Vbeta primers and 13 Jbeta primers went into the PCR. The assay was immunoSEQ multiplex PCR, and TCRdb's table has in-frame clones only and misses some. The table records around 120,000 clones, around 63% of them present only once. This clone was recorded only once. The CDR3 is 16 residues long. The germline V and J ends were trimmed by 6 bases and 0 bases, with 13 bases remaining between them. Germline CDR1 is SGHDT and CDR2 is YYEEEE. The rearrangement uses TRBV5-6 and TRBJ2-6, with D possibly TRBD1 on 6 matching bases. This TCR came from a man in his forties or fifties in good health and CMV-seropositive. Sequenced: PBMCs. CDR3 in DNA: TGTGCCAGCACAACAGGGCTCACCTCTGGGGCCAACGTCCTGACTTTC. This gives the protein CASTTGLTSGANVLTF.